A single sample gave rise to the 10 T cell receptor beta chains below, sequenced in a study of Ad26.COV2.S vaccination and SARS-CoV-2 variants (dated by TCRdb to the early 2020s). The treatment or condition label of this sample denotes: 15 to 20 received Ad26.COV2.S at low or high dose, single or two shots; 5 received placebo; per-sample allocation not given. Repertoires of vaccine and placebo recipients were sequenced from samples taken on day 63 after the first injection. Library generation was performed with the immunoSEQ multiplex PCR assay. The source is immuneACCESS, and TCRdb retained only in-frame sequences with V and J called. Part of the clones is not carried over; for the studies checked, unresolved V genes explain less than half of this, and the remainder is unexplained. Within this sample are 200,000 to 250,000 clones, with more than 75% of them counted one time only. The ten top clones hold roughly 10% of the sample.

The starting material was peripheral blood, obtained in a trial of Ad26.COV2.S vaccine versus placebo. These receptors were collected from a person aged 18-65 years who received the Ad26.COV2.S COVID-19 vaccine or a placebo.

V is TRBV27 and J is TRBJ1-6; no reliable D call. CDR1 and CDR2 from the germline V gene are MNHEY and SMNVEV (reference sequence). There are 14 residues in the CDR3. V gave up 7 bases and J gave up 0 bases, with 7 bases separating them. DNA of the CDR3: TGTGCCAGCAAGGCGGTCTCCTATAATTCACCCCTCCACTTT. Its translation: CASKAVSYNSPLHF.

The chain has TRBV7-2 and TRBJ2-7; the match to TRBD1 covers 8 bases. This CDR3 is 12 amino acids long. Germline CDR1 is SGHTA and CDR2 is FQGNSA. Trimming removed 5 bases from V and 6 bases from J; junction bases left unmatched: 3. CDR3 loop: CASSPGTGEQYF. As DNA, the CDR3 is TGTGCCAGCAGCCCAGGGACAGGCGAGCAGTACTTC. The full variable domain, its missing parts supplied by reference TRBV7-2 and TRBJ2-7, is GAGVSQSPSNKVTEKGKDVELRCDPISGHTALYWYRQSLGQGLEFLIYFQGNSAPDKSGLPSDRFSAERTGGSVSTLTIQRTQQEDSAVYLCASSPGTGEQYFGPGTRLTVT.

The chain employs TRBV27 and TRBJ2-7; 7 bases fit TRBD2. Trimming at V came to 3 bases and at J to 3 bases, leaving 8 bases not matched to a gene. Looked up from germline, CDR1 is MNHEY and CDR2 is SMNVEV (reference sequence). This CDR3 has 15 amino acids. The CDR3 protein is CASSFTSVSFYEQYF. The CDR3 DNA reads TGTGCCAGCAGTTTTACTAGCGTCAGTTTCTACGAGCAGTACTTC.

In this sample, this clone turned up a few times. This sequence joins TRBV28 and TRBJ2-7; D is unclear. Per the germline V gene, CDR1 is MDHEN and CDR2 is SYDVKM. V lost 2 bases to trimming and J lost 5 bases, with 4 bases between them. This CDR3 comprises 11 residues. The CDR3, as DNA: TGTGCCAGCAGTTTAGCCCACGAGCAGTACTTC. It specifies CASSLAHEQYF.

This rearrangement joins TRBV5-4 to TRBJ2-7; D gene unclear. Germline V gives CDR1 SGHNT, CDR2 YYREEE (reference sequence). The V end lost 0 bases, the J end lost 4 bases, and 11 bases lay between the germline ends. This CDR3 region has 14 residues. Here the CDR3 reads CASSLGLDLYEQYF. The DNA for the CDR3 is TGTGCCAGCAGCTTGGGACTCGACTTATACGAGCAGTACTTC.

The chain is built from TRBV27 and TRBJ2-3; TRBD2 matches 13 bases. Germline-derived CDR1 and CDR2 are MNHEY and SMNVEV (reference sequence). After removal of 0 bases from V and 3 bases from J, the junction contained 3 bases not matched to a gene. This CDR3 is built from 17 residues. The CDR3 region has the DNA TGTGCCAGCAGTTTATCTTTGGGACTAGCGGGGACAGATACGCAGTATTTT. It is translated as CASSLSLGLAGTDTQYF.

The chain links TRBV7-8 to TRBJ1-5; tentatively, D is TRBD1 (6 bases). CDR1 is SGHVS and CDR2 is FQNEAQ in the germline V gene. The CDR3 consists of 15 residues. V gave up 5 bases and J gave up 3 bases, with 14 bases separating them. Here the CDR3 DNA reads TGTGCCAGCAGCCCAGACAGGCTGCCCAATCAGCCCCAGCATTTT. Translated, it gives CASSPDRLPNQPQHF.

Many counts were recorded for this clone. V is TRBV7-8 and J is TRBJ1-1, with D maybe TRBD1 (5 bases). This CDR3 contains 16 residues. Germline CDR1 reads SGHVS; CDR2 reads FQNEAQ. With 3 bases removed from V and 1 base from J, the gap between germline ends came to 15 bases. In DNA, the CDR3 is TGTGCCAGCAGCTTGGACTTCTTGACAGAGAACACTGAAGCTTTCTTT. Residues: CASSLDFLTENTEAFF. The full variable domain, in which reference TRBV7-8 and TRBJ1-1 provide the parts outside the CDR3, is GAGVSQSPRYKVAKRGQDVALRCDPISGHVSLFWYQQALGQGPEFLTYFQNEAQLDKSGLPSDRFFAERPEGSVSTLKIQRTQQEDSAVYLCASSLDFLTENTEAFFGQGTRLTVV.

V and J are TRBV15 and TRBJ2-3; 14 positions match TRBD2. After removal of 5 bases from V and 1 base from J, the junction contained 11 bases not matched to a gene. The CDR3 has 19 amino acids. Per the germline V gene, CDR1 is LNHNV and CDR2 is YYDKDF (reference sequence). The CDR3 protein is CATSLQAGTSGSGTDTQYF. The CDR3 DNA sequence: TGTGCCACCAGCCTACAAGCCGGGACTAGCGGGAGTGGCACAGATACGCAGTATTTT. Full variable domain (outside the CDR3, taken from reference TRBV15 and TRBJ2-3): DAMVIQNPRYQVTQFGKPVTLSCSQTLNHNVMYWYQQKSSQAPKLLFHYYDKDFNNEADTPDNFQSRRPNTSFCFLDIRSPGLGDTAMYLCATSLQAGTSGSGTDTQYFGPGTRLTVL.

This sequence joins TRBV6-5 and TRBJ1-1, with D possibly being TRBD1 (6 bases). The CDR3 covers 15 residues. Germline CDR1 reads MNHEY; CDR2 reads SVGAGI. V was trimmed by 5 bases and J by 6 bases, leaving 19 bases between them. For the CDR3, the DNA is TGTGCCAGCAGTCCCGGAGGGGGGGCCATCGCTGAAGCTTTCTTT. Encoded protein: CASSPGGGAIAEAFF.